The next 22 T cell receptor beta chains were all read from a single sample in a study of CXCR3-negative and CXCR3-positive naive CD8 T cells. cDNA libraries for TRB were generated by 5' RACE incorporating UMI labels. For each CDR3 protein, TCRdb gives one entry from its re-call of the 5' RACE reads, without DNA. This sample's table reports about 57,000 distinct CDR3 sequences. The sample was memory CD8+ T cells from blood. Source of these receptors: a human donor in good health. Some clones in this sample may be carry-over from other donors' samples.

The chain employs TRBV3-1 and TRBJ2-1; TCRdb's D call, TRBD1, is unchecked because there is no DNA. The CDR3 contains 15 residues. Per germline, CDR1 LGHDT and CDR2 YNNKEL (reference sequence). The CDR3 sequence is CASRRTGAKYNEQFF.

The CDR3 sequence is CASSLGVSSQYF. The J gene is TRBJ2-3, the V gene TRBV7-2. CDR3 size: 12 residues. Germline V gene sequence: CDR1 SGHTA, CDR2 FQGNSA. Variable domain in full (rest from reference TRBV7-2 and TRBJ2-3): GAGVSQSPSNKVTEKGKDVELRCDPISGHTALYWYRQSLGQGLEFLIYFQGNSAPDKSGLPSDRFSAERTGGSVSTLTIQRTQQEDSAVYLCASSLGVSSQYFGPGTRLTVL.

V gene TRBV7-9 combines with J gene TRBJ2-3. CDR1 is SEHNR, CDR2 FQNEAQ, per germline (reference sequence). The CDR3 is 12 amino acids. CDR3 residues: CASSPILDTQYF.

CDR3 loop: CASSSRDRSYEQYF. The chain links TRBV13 to TRBJ2-7; no DNA is available, so the TRBD1 call from TCRdb remains unchecked. CDR1 and CDR2 from the germline V gene are PRHDT and FYEKMQ (reference sequence). This CDR3 is 14 amino acids long.

The CDR3 sequence: CASSLEAGDSTDTQYF. The chain links TRBV5-1 to TRBJ2-3; TCRdb's D call of TRBD1 is untestable without DNA. CDR1 SGHRS and CDR2 YFSETQ come from the germline V gene. The CDR3 covers 16 residues.

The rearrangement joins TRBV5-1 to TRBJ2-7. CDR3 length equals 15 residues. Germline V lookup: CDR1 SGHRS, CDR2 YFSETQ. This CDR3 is CASSLAQDSIYEQYF. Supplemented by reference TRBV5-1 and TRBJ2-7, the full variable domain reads KAGVTQTPRYLIKTRGQQVTLSCSPISGHRSVSWYQQTPGQGLQFLFEYFSETQRNKGNFPGRFSGRQFSNSRSEMNVSTLELGDSALYLCASSLAQDSIYEQYFGPGTRLTVT.

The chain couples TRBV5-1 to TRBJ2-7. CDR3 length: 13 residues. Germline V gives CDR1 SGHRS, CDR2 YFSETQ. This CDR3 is CASSQTSSYEQYF.

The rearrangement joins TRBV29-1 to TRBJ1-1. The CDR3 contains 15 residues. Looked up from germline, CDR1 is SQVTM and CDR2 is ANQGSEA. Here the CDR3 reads CSVESEGGMNTEAFF. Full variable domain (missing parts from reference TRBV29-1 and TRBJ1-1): SAVISQKPSRDICQRGTSLTIQCQVDSQVTMMFWYRQQPGQSLTLIATANQGSEATYESGFVIDKFPISRPNLTFSTLTVSNMSPEDSSIYLCSVESEGGMNTEAFFGQGTRLTVV.

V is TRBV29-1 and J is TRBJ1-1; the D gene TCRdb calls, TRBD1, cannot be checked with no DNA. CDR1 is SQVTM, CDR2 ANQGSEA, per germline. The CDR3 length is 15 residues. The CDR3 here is CSVEDPGQGTTEAFF.

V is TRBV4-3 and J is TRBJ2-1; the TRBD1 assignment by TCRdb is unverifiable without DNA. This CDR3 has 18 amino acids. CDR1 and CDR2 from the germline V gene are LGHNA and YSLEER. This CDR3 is CASSQALVVGGAINEQFF.

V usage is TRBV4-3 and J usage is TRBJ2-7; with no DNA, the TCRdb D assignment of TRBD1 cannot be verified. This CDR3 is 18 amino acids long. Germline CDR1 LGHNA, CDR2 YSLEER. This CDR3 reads CASSHGDRWTGDRYEQYF.

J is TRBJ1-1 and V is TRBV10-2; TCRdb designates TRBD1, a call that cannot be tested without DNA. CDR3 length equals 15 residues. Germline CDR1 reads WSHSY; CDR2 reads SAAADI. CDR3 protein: CASRHGGIKYTEAFF.

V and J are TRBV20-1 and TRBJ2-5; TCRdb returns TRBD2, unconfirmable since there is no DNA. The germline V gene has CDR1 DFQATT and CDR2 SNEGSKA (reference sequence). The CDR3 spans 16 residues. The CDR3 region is CSARDIIGLAPETQYF.

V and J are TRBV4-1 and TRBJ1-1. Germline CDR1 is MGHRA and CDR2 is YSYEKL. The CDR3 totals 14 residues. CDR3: CASSQDGWRTEAFF.

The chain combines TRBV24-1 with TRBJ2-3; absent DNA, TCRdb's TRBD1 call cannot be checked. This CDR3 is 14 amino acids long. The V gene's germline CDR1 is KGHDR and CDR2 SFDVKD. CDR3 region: CATSDPRLADTQYF.

CDR3 amino acids: CASSPTFRITDTQYF. The chain combines TRBV7-9 with TRBJ2-3. The CDR3 runs 15 residues. CDR1 SEHNR and CDR2 FQNEAQ come from the germline V gene (reference sequence).

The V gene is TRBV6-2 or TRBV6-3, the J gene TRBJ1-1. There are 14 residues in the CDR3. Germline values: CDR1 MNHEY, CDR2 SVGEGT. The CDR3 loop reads CASSYKGFNTEAFF.

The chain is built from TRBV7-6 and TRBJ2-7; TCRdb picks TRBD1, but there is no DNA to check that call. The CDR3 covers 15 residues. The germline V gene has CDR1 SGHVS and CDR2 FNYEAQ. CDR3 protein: CASSLSGGGIYEQYF.

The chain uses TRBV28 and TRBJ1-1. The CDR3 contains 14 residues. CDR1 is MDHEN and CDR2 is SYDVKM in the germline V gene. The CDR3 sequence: CASSYTWGNTEAFF.

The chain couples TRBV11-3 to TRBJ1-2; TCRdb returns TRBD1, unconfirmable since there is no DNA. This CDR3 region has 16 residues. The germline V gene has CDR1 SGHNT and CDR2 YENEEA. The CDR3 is CASSLGGMGQGYGYTF.

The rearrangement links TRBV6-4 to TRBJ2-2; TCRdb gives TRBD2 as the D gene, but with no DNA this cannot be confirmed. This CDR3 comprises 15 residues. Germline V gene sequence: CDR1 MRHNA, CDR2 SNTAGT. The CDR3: CASSRTSGNTGELFF.

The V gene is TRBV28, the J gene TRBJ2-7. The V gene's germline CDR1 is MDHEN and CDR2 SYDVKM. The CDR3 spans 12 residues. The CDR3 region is CASSRNAYEQYF.